The entry below describes one T cell receptor (beta chain). Its antigen is unidentified. These data originate in a study of shared clonotypes between healthy human individuals. Findings of the study overall: Lower generation probabilities were found for non-shared clonotypes than for those shared by all four donors. Several donors held about 5% of naive CD4 clonotypes in common.

As originally analysed: Filtering differed since immunoSEQ provided only junctions, with no quality scores. Assay used: immunoSEQ multiplex PCR; TCRdb lists only in-frame clones, some missing. The V and J calls and clone size were taken over from that table, and D and trimming were inferred from the DNA. The sample includes fewer than 1.4 million clones, about 80% of them seen just once. Germline values: CDR1 SGHRS, CDR2 YFSETQ. The CDR3 sequence is 16 residues long. The ends were cut back, 2 bases at V and 4 bases at J, with 16 bases in the middle. The sequencing sample was made of memory CD4+ T cells from PBMCs. Subset given: CD45RA-negative fraction. This TCR was recovered from a man younger than 30 in good health. Some clones in this sample may be carry-over from other donors' samples. The V gene is TRBV5-1, the J gene TRBJ2-1; D is undetermined. CDR3 bases: TGCGCCAGCAGCTTACGGGCCCCCGCCGGGTACAATGAGCAGTTCTTC. Its protein product is CASSLRAPAGYNEQFF.